This TCR beta chain was identified during a study of radiation and T cells in renal cell carcinoma. Time point noted: blood 4 weeks post-SBRT, at nephrectomy. Indicated treatment: 15 Gy SBRT to primary tumor, nephrectomy 4 weeks later. Nephrectomy followed 15 Gy stereotactic body radiation by 4 weeks. The method was immunoSEQ multiplex PCR; TCRdb's version includes in-frame clones alone and lacks a portion of them. The table includes under 100,000 clones, around four fifths detected once. Trimming took 0 bases from V and 4 from J, leaving 19 bases between them. CDR3 size: 18 residues. Germline V gives CDR1 LGHNA, CDR2 YNFKEQ.

The source material was blood, sampled from a patient whose treatment included radiotherapy and nephrectomy. This chain links TRBV4-2 with TRBJ1-3; no definite D call. This TCR was sampled from a man aged 50 to 60 with renal cell carcinoma. As DNA, the CDR3 is TGTGCCAGCAGCCAAGAGACCATTCGTCGGGGAATAGGAAACACCATATATTTT. Its protein product is CASSQETIRRGIGNTIYF.